The 29 T cell receptor beta chains reported below all come from one sample, sequenced in a study of blood T cells in healthy people across ages. With a J-beta primer mix and a sample-barcoded 5' primer, a second PCR ran about 7 to 12 cycles. TCRdb reanalysed the 5' RACE reads using MiXCR and keeps one entry per CDR3 protein. Here the sample spans over a million distinct CDR3 sequences, 45% being singletons. Sequenced material: blood. The receptors stem from a woman aged 55-69 years in good health.

The rearrangement links TRBV29-1 to TRBJ1-5; 8 bases match TRBD1. V was pared by 4 bases and J by 8 bases, with 16 bases of the junction left unmatched. The germline V gene encodes CDR1 SQVTM and CDR2 ANQGSEA. The length of the CDR3 is 16 residues. The CDR3 region is CSVVLLGAGGGEPQHF. Written as DNA, the CDR3 is TGCAGCGTTGTACTCCTCGGGGCAGGGGGCGGGGAGCCCCAGCATTTT.

J is TRBJ2-1 and V is TRBV20-1; D remains unclear. Trimming took 0 bases from V and 10 from J, leaving 13 bases between them. This CDR3 comprises 13 residues. Germline V lookup: CDR1 DFQATT, CDR2 SNEGSKA (reference sequence). CDR3 in amino acids: CSAREVRTREQFF. In nucleotides, the CDR3 is TGCAGTGCTAGAGAAGTGAGGACCAGGGAGCAGTTCTTC.

V usage is TRBV14 and J usage is TRBJ2-5; the D is unclear. The J call may be faulty, since TRBJ2-7 better matches the DNA end. Germline V gene sequence: CDR1 SGHDN, CDR2 FVKESK. The CDR3 totals 14 residues. The CDR3 loop is CASSPLLNGYEQYF. DNA of the CDR3: TGTGCCAGCAGCCCGCTCCTTAACGGCTACGAGCAGTACTTC.

The chain couples TRBV7-3 to TRBJ2-5; D gene ambiguous. The germline V gene has CDR1 SGHTA and CDR2 FQGTGA. V was cut by 1 base and J by 4 bases, with 10 bases left in between. CDR3 size: 14 residues. CDR3 region: CASSLNARRETQYF. The CDR3 DNA follows: TGTGCCAGCAGCTTAAATGCTAGAAGAGAGACCCAGTACTTC.

This clonotype was observed a few times. The chain joins TRBV5-1 to TRBJ2-5; perhaps TRBD1 as D (6 bases). The CDR3 is 14 residues long. The germline V gene has CDR1 SGHRS and CDR2 YFSETQ. Trimming shortened V by 4 bases and J by 1 base, and 11 bases separated the two germline ends. The CDR3 nucleotides read TGCGCCAGCAGCGAGGGGACACTCCAAGAGACCCAGTACTTC. Translated, it gives CASSEGTLQETQYF.

The table lists this clonotype with a few counts. The V and J genes are TRBV7-2 and TRBJ1-5, with D unclear. Trimming cost V 7 bases and J 0 bases, with 7 bases left between them. Germline assignment: CDR1 SGHTA and CDR2 FQGNSA. There are 13 residues in the CDR3. In DNA, the CDR3 is TGTGCCAGCACCCGTGGTAGCAATCAGCCCCAGCATTTT. Its protein product is CASTRGSNQPQHF.

The gene calls are TRBV5-1 and TRBJ1-1; the D is unclear. CDR1 is SGHRS and CDR2 is YFSETQ in the germline V gene. The CDR3 is 12 residues long. Trimming shortened V by 4 bases and J by 7 bases, and 11 bases separated the two germline ends. The CDR3 DNA sequence: TGCGCCAGCAGCCCTGATCTTCTTGAAGCTTTCTTT. It is translated as CASSPDLLEAFF.

This clonotype was observed many times. V gene TRBV18 combines with J gene TRBJ2-3; 8 positions agree with TRBD2. The CDR3 runs 15 residues. CDR1 KGHSH and CDR2 LQKENI come from the germline V gene. Trimming removed 4 bases from V and 1 base from J; junction bases left unmatched: 4. The CDR3 loop reads CASSRPTSGTDTQYF. For the CDR3, the DNA is TGTGCCAGCTCACGTCCGACTAGCGGCACAGATACGCAGTATTTT. Filled out from reference TRBV18 and TRBJ2-3, the complete variable domain reads NAGVMQNPRHLVRRRGQEARLRCSPMKGHSHVYWYRQLPEEGLKFMVYLQKENIIDESGMPKERFSAEFPKEGPSILRIQQVVRGDSAAYFCASSRPTSGTDTQYFGPGTRLTVL.

Only one count was recorded for this clonotype. V usage is TRBV10-3 and J usage is TRBJ2-3; 7 bases are shared with TRBD2. This CDR3 comprises 14 residues. V gave up 4 bases and J gave up 2 bases; unmatched junction bases: 3. Germline values: CDR1 ENHRY, CDR2 SYGVKD. CDR3 bases: TGTGCCATCAGTGCGGCGGGAGCCACAGATACGCAGTATTTT. Translating gives CAISAAGATDTQYF.

J is TRBJ2-7 and V is TRBV20-1; 7 bases are a match to TRBD2. CDR1 is DFQATT, CDR2 SNEGSKA, per germline (reference sequence). This CDR3 is 13 amino acids long. The V gene end was trimmed by 5 bases and the J gene end by 2 bases; junction bases not matched to a gene: 6. The CDR3 coding sequence is TGCAGTGCTCCACTAGGGACTACCTACGAGCAGTACTTC. Protein: CSAPLGTTYEQYF.

The chain combines TRBV2 with TRBJ2-3; a possible D gene is TRBD2 (6 bases). V lost 6 bases and J lost 1, with 11 bases in between. CDR1 is SNHLY and CDR2 is FYNNEI in the germline V gene. The CDR3 extends over 14 amino acids. CDR3: CASRRDSGTDTQYF. DNA of the CDR3: TGTGCCAGCAGGCGGGACTCGGGCACAGATACGCAGTATTTT.

This clonotype has at least ten counts. The chain employs TRBV5-1 and TRBJ2-3; D is possibly TRBD2 (5 bases). The CDR3 has 14 amino acids. In germline, CDR1 is SGHRS, CDR2 YFSETQ. V shed 4 bases and J shed 4 bases, with 13 bases lying between them. CDR3 coding DNA: TGCGCCAGCAGCACCGTAAGCGGTGCAGATACGCAGTATTTT. It specifies CASSTVSGADTQYF. Complete variable domain (other parts from reference TRBV5-1 and TRBJ2-3): KAGVTQTPRYLIKTRGQQVTLSCSPISGHRSVSWYQQTPGQGLQFLFEYFSETQRNKGNFPGRFSGRQFSNSRSEMNVSTLELGDSALYLCASSTVSGADTQYFGPGTRLTVL.

This clonotype has a handful of counts. The genes are TRBV9 and TRBJ2-5; 9 bases align to TRBD2. The J call may be wrong; the DNA end is better matched by TRBJ2-7. The CDR3 covers 13 residues. From germline, CDR1 is SGDLS and CDR2 YYNGEE. CDR3 region: CASSVASGTEQYF. The CDR3 bases are TGTGCCAGCAGCGTGGCTAGCGGGACCGAGCAGTACTTC.

The V call is TRBV27, the J call TRBJ2-1, with 7 bases aligning to TRBD1. This CDR3 spans 14 amino acids. The J segment lost 6 bases and the V segment lost 5 bases, leaving 7 bases of the junction unmatched. Germline V lookup: CDR1 MNHEY, CDR2 SMNVEV (reference sequence). The CDR3 loop is CASSNRDSANEQFF. The CDR3 coding sequence is TGTGCCAGCAGTAACCGGGACAGTGCCAATGAGCAGTTCTTC.

V gene TRBV18 combines with J gene TRBJ2-3, with D uncertain. The CDR3 is 12 amino acids. Trimming removed 3 bases from V and 9 bases from J, with 10 bases in between. CDR1 is KGHSH and CDR2 is LQKENI in the germline V gene. The CDR3 sequence: CASSPSQSTQYF. In nucleotides, the CDR3 is TGTGCCAGCTCACCTAGTCAGTCGACGCAGTATTTT.

The rearrangement joins TRBV28 to TRBJ1-6, with 8 positions matching TRBD1. The length of the CDR3 is 15 residues. Germline CDR1 MDHEN, CDR2 SYDVKM. Unmatched junction bases numbered 6, after V lost 5 bases and J lost 6 bases. The CDR3, as DNA: TGTGCCAGCAGTCCTCGACAGGGGACTAATTCACCCCTCCACTTT. Amino acids: CASSPRQGTNSPLHF.

In this sample, this clonotype turned up a few times. This chain joins TRBV7-9 and TRBJ2-7; D gene uncertain. Germline V gene sequence: CDR1 SEHNR, CDR2 FQNEAQ (reference sequence). The V end lost 2 bases, the J end lost 0 bases, and 11 bases lay between the germline ends. The length of the CDR3 is 15 residues. CDR3 loop: CASSLWGGNSYEQYF. The CDR3 nucleotides read TGTGCCAGCAGCTTATGGGGTGGGAACTCCTACGAGCAGTACTTC.

A few counts support this clonotype. This chain uses TRBV5-1 with TRBJ1-2, with TRBD1 identical over 7 bases. This CDR3 is 13 amino acids long. Germline trimming cut 4 bases from V and 6 bases from J; bases unmatched to any gene: 6. CDR1 SGHRS and CDR2 YFSETQ come from the germline V gene. CDR3 nucleotides: TGCGCCAGCAGCACGGGACAGCCGAATGGCTACACCTTC. It translates to CASSTGQPNGYTF. Looking up the rest from reference TRBV5-1 and TRBJ1-2 gives the full variable domain: KAGVTQTPRYLIKTRGQQVTLSCSPISGHRSVSWYQQTPGQGLQFLFEYFSETQRNKGNFPGRFSGRQFSNSRSEMNVSTLELGDSALYLCASSTGQPNGYTFGSGTRLTVV.

The gene calls are TRBV7-6 and TRBJ2-7; no firm D call. The CDR3 sequence is 13 residues long. Germline V lookup: CDR1 SGHVS, CDR2 FNYEAQ. V was clipped by 6 bases and J by 4 bases, with 13 bases between them. The CDR3 loop is CASSSTFEYEQYF. The CDR3 coding sequence is TGTGCCAGCAGTTCAACTTTCGAGTACGAGCAGTACTTC.

Note on this clonotype: One end of the junction is discordant with germline, which a read error may explain. The rearrangement joins TRBV9 to TRBJ2-7, with D possibly being TRBD1 or TRBD2 (5 bases each). CDR3 length equals 14 residues. Germline V gene lookup returns CDR1 SGDLS and CDR2 YYNGEE. In DNA form, the CDR3 reads TGTGCCAGCAGCGTAGCAGGGAGCTCCTACAAGCAGTACTTC. Its protein product is CASSVAGSSYKQYF. Supplemented by reference TRBV9 and TRBJ2-7, the full variable domain reads DSGVTQTPKHLITATGQRVTLRCSPRSGDLSVYWYQQSLDQGLQFLIQYYNGEERAKGNILERFSAQQFPDLHSELNLSSLELGDSALYFCASSVAGSSYKQYFGPGTRLTVT.

The CDR3 region has the DNA TGTGCCACCAGCCGCGGGACCCCGAGCTCCTACGAGCAGTACTTC. Translated, it gives CATSRGTPSSYEQYF. The chain is built from TRBV15 and TRBJ2-7, with D possibly matching TRBD2 (6 bases). Germline CDR1 reads LNHNV; CDR2 reads YYDKDF (reference sequence). Trimming removed 5 bases at V and 0 bases at J, with 14 bases between. CDR3 length: 15 amino acids.

The genes are TRBV4-2 and TRBJ2-3; perhaps TRBD2 as D (5 bases). The germline gives CDR1 LGHNA, CDR2 YNFKEQ. This CDR3 has 13 residues. V lost 0 bases and J 6 bases, leaving 7 bases between the germline ends. CDR3 in amino acids: CASSQDRRDTQYF. CDR3 coding DNA: TGTGCCAGCAGCCAAGACCGGAGGGATACGCAGTATTTT.

The chain has TRBV7-9 and TRBJ2-5; unclear D gene. CDR1 is SEHNR, CDR2 FQNEAQ, per germline (reference sequence). CDR3 length: 13 residues. With 6 bases removed from V and 2 bases from J, the gap between germline ends came to 10 bases. CDR3 residues: CASRQLVQETQYF. CDR3 bases: TGTGCCAGCAGACAACTGGTGCAAGAGACCCAGTACTTC. Combining the CDR3 with reference TRBV7-9 and TRBJ2-5 gives the whole variable domain DTGVSQNPRHKITKRGQNVTFRCDPISEHNRLYWYRQTLGQGPEFLTYFQNEAQLEKSRLLSDRFSAERPKGSFSTLEIQRTEQGDSAMYLCASRQLVQETQYFGPGTRLLVL.

As to this clonotype: A much larger clone lies a single base off, so this may be a read error. The chain joins TRBV6-1 to TRBJ2-5; D not certain. The germline V gene encodes CDR1 MNHNS and CDR2 SASEGT. The CDR3 is made up of 13 amino acids. V lost 3 bases and J 2 bases, leaving 7 bases between the germline ends. The DNA for the CDR3 is TGTGCCAGCAGTGAGGTGGTACAAGAGACCCAGTACTTC. Translation: CASSEVVQETQYF.

Concerning this clonotype: The germline gene is not matched at one end of the junction; a read error may be the cause. J is TRBJ2-7 and V is TRBV10-3, with 9 nucleotides matching TRBD2. Per germline, CDR1 ENHRY and CDR2 SYGVKD. The CDR3 is made up of 15 amino acids. The CDR3 bases are TGTGCCAACAGTGAGTCAGGCGGGAGGGCCTACGAGCAGTACTTC. The encoded protein is CANSESGGRAYEQYF.

Notes on this clonotype: A much bigger clone sits one base away, suggesting this may be a read error. V usage is TRBV7-9 and J usage is TRBJ2-1; 15 nucleotides match TRBD2. The CDR3 contains 18 residues. Germline V gene data show CDR1 as SEHNR and CDR2 as FQNEAQ (reference sequence). J gave up 6 bases and V 2 bases, and 8 bases lay outside the gene matches. CDR3 nucleotides: TGTGCCAGCAGCTTAAACTCGGGACTAGCGGGAGGTAGCAATGAGCAGTTCTTC. Its protein product is CASSLNSGLAGGSNEQFF. Looking up the rest from reference TRBV7-9 and TRBJ2-1 gives the full variable domain: DTGVSQNPRHKITKRGQNVTFRCDPISEHNRLYWYRQTLGQGPEFLTYFQNEAQLEKSRLLSDRFSAERPKGSFSTLEIQRTEQGDSAMYLCASSLNSGLAGGSNEQFFGPGTRLTVL.

The chain links TRBV5-5 to TRBJ1-2; D ambiguous. Looked up from germline, CDR1 is SGHKS and CDR2 is YYEKEE (reference sequence). There are 15 residues in the CDR3. V was trimmed by 1 base and J by 2 bases, leaving 12 bases between them. CDR3 in DNA: TGTGCCAGCAGCTTGCGACCCGGGGTAAACTATGGCTACACCTTC. This gives the protein CASSLRPGVNYGYTF.

V is TRBV6-5 and J is TRBJ1-6; 8 nucleotides align to TRBD1. CDR1 is MNHEY and CDR2 is SVGAGI in the germline V gene. J lost 7 bases, V lost 5 bases, and 10 bases had no gene match. The CDR3 extends over 16 amino acids. DNA of the CDR3: TGTGCCAGCAGTCCGACAGGGGAGCGTCACAATTCACCCCTCCACTTT. Protein product: CASSPTGERHNSPLHF.

This clonotype was counted only a few times. The V call is TRBV20-1, the J call TRBJ2-1; D remains ambiguous. V shed 3 bases and J shed 2 bases, with 14 bases lying between them. CDR1 and CDR2 from the germline V gene are DFQATT and SNEGSKA (reference sequence). This CDR3 region has 15 residues. The CDR3 here is CSASLTGPPYNEQFF. Written as DNA, the CDR3 is TGCAGTGCTAGTTTGACCGGGCCCCCCTACAATGAGCAGTTCTTC.